What follows are 20 T cell receptor beta chains derived from one specimen sequenced in a study of T-cell reconstitution after alpha-beta-depleted transplantation in children. Unique molecular identifiers were used to barcode this TCRbeta library. TCRdb reprocessed the PCR reads via MiXCR and lists one record per CDR3 protein. The sample contains about a million distinct CDR3 sequences, 25% to 30% of which appear only once. The sequenced sample was PBMCs, mostly from graft donor cells, obtained 360 days after TCRalphabeta/CD19-depleted stem cell transplant. The receptors originated from a boy in the first two years of life who had a stem cell transplant for SCID, so the T cells may come from the graft donor.

This rearrangement joins TRBV11-2 to TRBJ2-3, with D maybe TRBD2 (5 bases). The V end was cut by 0 bases, the J end by 5 bases, with 18 bases between. CDR3 length: 17 amino acids. In germline, CDR1 is SGHAT, CDR2 FQNNGV. In DNA, the CDR3 is TGTGCCAGCAGCTTAGAGGGGTCTAGCACATGGAGAGATACGCAGTATTTT. It specifies CASSLEGSSTWRDTQYF.

The gene calls are TRBV5-1 and TRBJ2-7, with D unclear. This CDR3 has 12 residues. Per the germline V gene, CDR1 is SGHRS and CDR2 is YFSETQ. The ends were cut back, 0 bases at V and 6 bases at J, with 7 bases in the middle. The chain's CDR3 is CASSLAPTEQYF. The CDR3, as DNA: TGCGCCAGCAGCTTGGCCCCAACCGAGCAGTACTTC.

The gene calls are TRBV6-5 and TRBJ2-1, with D maybe TRBD1 (5 bases). This CDR3 region has 16 residues. Looked up from germline, CDR1 is MNHEY and CDR2 is SVGAGI. Trimming pared 8 bases from V and 5 bases from J, leaving 22 bases between. The CDR3 sequence is CASGVLRAPWDNEQFF. The CDR3, as DNA: TGTGCCAGCGGTGTACTCAGGGCACCCTGGGACAATGAGCAGTTCTTC.

V gene TRBV9 combines with J gene TRBJ2-3; 11 nucleotides match TRBD2. V was clipped by 3 bases and J by 0 bases; unmatched bases: 3. CDR1 and CDR2 from the germline V gene are SGDLS and YYNGEE. This CDR3 has 16 residues. The CDR3 sequence is CASSAGLAESTDTQYF. CDR3 nucleotides: TGTGCCAGCAGCGCGGGACTAGCGGAGAGCACAGATACGCAGTATTTT.

The rearrangement joins TRBV2 to TRBJ2-7, with D possibly TRBD1 on 5 matching bases. V was clipped by 8 bases and J by 4 bases, with 21 bases between them. The CDR3 consists of 15 residues. Germline values: CDR1 SNHLY, CDR2 FYNNEI. The DNA of the CDR3 is TGTGCCAGCGGCCAGGGTGGGGCCCACCGATACGAGCAGTACTTC. It codes for CASGQGGAHRYEQYF.

V gene TRBV4-3 combines with J gene TRBJ1-1; D is ambiguous. Germline CDR1 is LGHNA and CDR2 is YSLEER. CDR3 length: 15 amino acids. V lost 0 bases, J lost 3 bases, and 11 bases lay in between. The CDR3 nucleotides are TGCGCCAGCAGCCAAGAACTAGCAGATTACACTGAAGCTTTCTTT. This translates into CASSQELADYTEAFF.

The rearrangement joins TRBV27 to TRBJ2-1, with 10 positions matching TRBD1. The germline gives CDR1 MNHEY, CDR2 SMNVEV (reference sequence). The CDR3 consists of 16 residues. Trimming at V came to 5 bases and at J to 0 bases, leaving 4 bases not matched to a gene. The CDR3 spells CASSVRQGASYNEQFF. The DNA for the CDR3 is TGTGCCAGCAGTGTCAGACAGGGGGCCTCCTACAATGAGCAGTTCTTC.

This clonotype was observed a few times. The J gene is TRBJ2-7, the V gene TRBV10-3, with TRBD1 identical over 10 bases. J lost 3 bases, V lost 7 bases, and 3 bases had no gene match. The CDR3 has 13 amino acids. Germline V gene data show CDR1 as ENHRY and CDR2 as SYGVKD. CDR3 in DNA: TGTGCCATCAAGGGACAGGGGTTCTACGAGCAGTACTTC. Translating it yields CAIKGQGFYEQYF.

The V call is TRBV19, the J call TRBJ1-1; a weak D match, TRBD1 (5 bases). The CDR3 contains 15 residues. The germline CDR1 and CDR2 sequences are LNHDA and SQIVND (reference sequence). V lost 5 bases, J lost 1 base, and 14 bases lay in between. CDR3 nucleotides: TGTGCCAGTAGTTTAACCGGGACGGAGAACACTGAAGCTTTCTTT. Protein: CASSLTGTENTEAFF.

V usage is TRBV4-1 and J usage is TRBJ2-3; possibly TRBD2 for D (7 bases). CDR3 length equals 19 residues. Trimming cost V 8 bases and J 2 bases, with 29 bases left between them. The germline gives CDR1 MGHRA, CDR2 YSYEKL. CDR3 region: CASCPSGGSPLSATDTQYF. The CDR3 coding sequence is TGCGCCAGCTGCCCTTCGGGGGGCAGTCCATTATCCGCCACAGATACGCAGTATTTT.

The CDR3 is CASGGSGRRANYGYTF. DNA for the CDR3: TGTGCCAGCGGGGGATCGGGTAGGAGGGCTAACTATGGCTACACCTTC. The gene calls are TRBV12-3 or TRBV12-4 and TRBJ1-2, with a tentative D call TRBD1 (5 bases). This CDR3 is built from 16 residues. The V end lost 8 bases, the J end lost 0 bases, and 19 bases lay between the germline ends.

The V and J genes are TRBV24-1 and TRBJ2-7; TRBD1 aligns across 7 bases. The CDR3 totals 15 residues. Germline-derived CDR1 and CDR2 are KGHDR and SFDVKD. After removal of 3 bases from V and 0 bases from J, the junction contained 4 bases not matched to a gene. Here the CDR3 reads CATSDPGTASYEQYF. In nucleotides, the CDR3 is TGTGCCACCAGTGATCCCGGGACAGCCTCCTACGAGCAGTACTTC.

V gene TRBV2 combines with J gene TRBJ2-7, with D perhaps being TRBD1 or TRBD2 (6 bases each). The CDR3 consists of 14 residues. Between the trimmed V and J ends, which lost 7 bases and 2 bases, there was a span of 15 bases. Per germline, CDR1 SNHLY and CDR2 FYNNEI. DNA of the CDR3: TGTGCCAGCACCGAGGGGGGCGCCGCCTACGAGCAGTACTTC. Encoded protein: CASTEGGAAYEQYF.

This clonotype was counted between two and nine times. The chain has TRBV4-3 and TRBJ2-1; possible D gene TRBD1, 5 bases. The CDR3 consists of 18 residues. Trimming left V 1 base short and J 6 bases short, with 22 bases between. Germline V CDR1 and CDR2: LGHNA, YSLEER. The CDR3 reads CASSQARGPKGLGNEQFF. CDR3 nucleotides: TGCGCCAGCAGCCAAGCAAGAGGACCAAAGGGGTTGGGCAATGAGCAGTTCTTC.

A few counts support this clonotype. The chain joins TRBV12-3 or TRBV12-4 to TRBJ1-1; no clear D. Trimming pared 3 bases from V and 5 bases from J, leaving 7 bases between. This CDR3 has 12 residues. The CDR3 is CASSFSETEAFF. In nucleotides, the CDR3 is TGTGCCAGCAGTTTTTCTGAGACTGAAGCTTTCTTT.

This clonotype has just a few counts. The chain carries TRBV27 and TRBJ1-2, with D perhaps matching TRBD1 (5 bases). CDR3 length: 14 amino acids. Germline lookup yields CDR1 MNHEY and CDR2 SMNVEV (reference sequence). Trimming took off 4 bases at V and 4 bases at J, with 13 bases between the two ends. The CDR3 nucleotides are TGTGCCAGCAGTTCCTCGGGGCAGCGCTATGGCTACACCTTC. Translating gives CASSSSGQRYGYTF.

This clonotype was seen only a few times. The chain combines TRBV5-1 with TRBJ2-1; TRBD2 aligns across 13 bases. The germline V gene encodes CDR1 SGHRS and CDR2 YFSETQ. The CDR3 extends over 15 amino acids. The V and J ends lost 5 bases and 9 bases, in that order; junction bases with no gene match: 8. CDR3 sequence (DNA): TGCGCCAGCAGTCCCTTCACTAGCGGGGGGGGTGAGCAGTTCTTC. Amino acids: CASSPFTSGGGEQFF.

The rearrangement joins TRBV7-9 to TRBJ1-5; 8 bases are shared with TRBD1. With V trimmed by 1 base and J by 0 bases, 5 bases remained unmatched. Germline CDR1 reads SEHNR; CDR2 reads FQNEAQ (reference sequence). This CDR3 is built from 17 residues. The CDR3 here is CASSLDGTGPSNQPQHF. The CDR3 DNA follows: TGTGCCAGCAGCTTAGACGGGACAGGACCTAGCAATCAGCCCCAGCATTTT.

The CDR3 DNA follows: TGCGCCAGCAGCTTGGAAGGGCTCCGTTTCACAGATACGCAGTATTTT. It yields the protein CASSLEGLRFTDTQYF. The rearrangement links TRBV5-1 to TRBJ2-3; D unclear. This CDR3 has 16 amino acids. Trimming removed 0 bases from V and 2 bases from J, with 13 bases in between. Germline CDR1 SGHRS, CDR2 YFSETQ.

The V call is TRBV25-1, the J call TRBJ1-6; D not resolved. This CDR3 contains 16 residues. Trimming took off 3 bases at V and 9 bases at J, with 18 bases between the two ends. CDR1 is MGHDK, CDR2 SYGVNS, per germline. CDR3 in DNA: TGTGCCAGCAGTGAGCTCCACGCCACGGCGGGTTCACCCCTCCACTTT. This encodes CASSELHATAGSPLHF.